The subject of this entry is one T cell receptor (beta chain). What this receptor recognizes is not known. The record has no base qualities; no much larger clone is one base away. The cohort comprised 550 to 700 healthy bone marrow donors. At the time of sampling, all cohort members were nominally healthy, though unrecorded immune exposures were likely present. The donor was CMV seropositive and belonged to the group of 270 or so seropositive cohort members. A peripheral blood sample was collected from each donor, and TCR beta sequencing was performed on peripheral blood mononuclear cells. The Qiagen DNeasy Blood Extraction Kit was used to extract genomic DNA from the blood cell samples. This sample was taken from a study of cytomegalovirus exposure and HLA in healthy donors (dated by TCRdb to about 2017). Some background on the complete study: An earlier analysis of roughly 610 of the donors reported 250 to 300 Gb of sequence data and 95 million to 130 million unique TCR beta sequences obtained from approximately 180 million T cells. Roughly 320 gigabases of sequencing data and around 88 million unique TCR sequences made up an early release that covered under 750 HLA-typed donors. Among the 398 genotyped donors, about 85% belonged to the genetic ancestry cluster associated with self-reported Caucasian donors. The aim of the study was to test whether cataloging public T cell receptors could identify signatures of past pathogen exposure. The T cell repertoires of several hundred subjects were profiled by immunosequencing and related to cytomegalovirus serostatus. Along with the 666-subject first cohort, a separate validation cohort of roughly 110 different subjects was used. To predict cytomegalovirus infection status, the study combined high-throughput TCR immunosequencing, statistical association of individual TCRs with disease status, and machine learning. A later analysis re-examined previously published TCR beta repertoires from more than 550 donors and added high-resolution HLA genotyping to investigate patterns of TCR occurrence. Rather than drawing on any new phenotypic data, the later analysis identified candidate immune exposures from TCR beta sequences and the way those sequences occurred across donors. To decide whether each TCR beta V gene segment behaved as functional or pseudogenic, an earlier analysis of nearly 600 of the donors relied on high-throughput TCR beta sequencing. Donor age, sex, ethnicity and CMV serostatus were compiled together with the repertoire data. Genome-wide SNP genotypes for about three fifths of the roughly 700 donors were used in a later genetic analysis, which treated that subset as a discovery cohort. All discovery cohort repertoires had been generated on a single sequencing platform. Class I and class II HLA loci were covered by the typing at four-digit resolution. The number of typed donors differed by locus: roughly 629-640 for A, B, C, DRB1 and DQB1; 500 to 550 for DQA1; 606 for DPA1; and 450 to 480 for DPB1. A handful of DR-DQ haplotypes were handled as single units for association and clustering because linkage in the cohort was strong. Across 300 to 500 genotyped donors of the cohort, an average of roughly 230,000 unique TCR beta nucleotide sequences per donor were sequenced, and roughly 20% of those sequences were non-productive.

The library was prepared using the immunoSEQ multiplex PCR assay. A mixture of 60 forward primers for TCR Vbeta segments and 13 reverse primers for TCR Jbeta segments was used in the multiplex PCR. The CDR3 region of rearranged TCR beta genes was amplified from genomic DNA with a multiplex PCR assay. The Illumina HiSeq System was used to sequence the amplified TCR beta libraries as 87-base-pair reads. As for how the authors treated the data: A later analysis counted about 80 million unique TCR beta chains across the 666 repertoires, and around 9.9 million of these chains were shared by at least two donors. Raw reads were error-corrected and collapsed into unique sequences by a nearest-neighbor algorithm in which closely related sequences were merged to remove PCR and sequencing errors. V, D and J gene segments were assigned by aligning CDR3 sequences to IMGT reference sequences. For a sequence to be retained, at least a six-nucleotide match to both a V gene segment and a J gene segment was required. Rearrangements were called productive when the CDR3 lacked stop codons and stayed in frame with V and J; all others were non-productive. Following IMGT convention, CDR3 was defined as the stretch from the second conserved V-encoded cysteine up to the conserved J-encoded phenylalanine. Sequences without an unambiguous match to a single V gene segment were excluded from the earlier analysis of about 600 of the donors. An earlier analysis of over 450 of the donors classified V segments as functional when productive rearrangements were above 56.7% and as segregating when the standard deviation between donors was above 5%. A statistical classification framework was built for diagnosing cytomegalovirus status from the catalog of TCR beta chain sequences. V and J gene assignment, in a later analysis, came from comparing TCR nucleotide sequences with IMGT/GENE-DB human TR gene sequences. The TCRdist pipeline was used in a later analysis to assign CDR3 sequences and most-parsimonious VDJ recombination scenarios. A later analysis defined each TCR beta chain by its CDR3 amino acid sequence plus V-gene family, and excluded reads lacking a unique V-gene family. A later analysis removed 592 highly shared, low-generation-probability nucleotide sequences to deal with suspected cross-contamination and a sequencing artifact. A later analysis calculated a clonal expansion index for each public chain from normalized within-repertoire ranks of inferred template counts. In a later analysis, generation probabilities were computed using a VDJ recombination model fitted to out-of-frame rearrangements, and the results were checked against IGoR. In a later analysis, TCR-TCR, TCR-HLA and TCR-CMV co-occurrence was scored with hypergeometric tests, and a repertoire-size bias correction was applied to TCR pairs. False discovery rates were estimated in a later analysis by permuting HLA or CMV assignments 20 times. In a later analysis, co-occurring TCRs were grouped with DBSCAN, and TCRdist sequence similarity was added when clustering was performed within HLA-allele-positive subsets. For co-occurrence clustering, repertoires with fewer than 30,000 or more than 120,000 public chains were excluded, along with a handful of repertoires with anomalous nucleotide sharing. This immuneACCESS table, as held by TCRdb, lists in-frame sequences with V and J called but not all clones. Of the missing ones, under half trace to an unresolved V gene in checked studies; the others have no known cause. V, J and clone size are those of that table, while D and trimming were read from the DNA. This sample is represented by about 95,000 clones; 76% of them were singletons. More than 5% of the sample lies in the top ten.

Overall study results and their limits: The cohort was sequenced for TCR beta chains only, and without alpha or paired-chain data the features that could be detected were limited. Because the 87-base-pair reads could not distinguish some IMGT-functional V segments, including TRBV6-2 and TRBV6-3, those segments were excluded. Because counts were too low, seventeen rarely observed V segments, including chromosome 9 orphons, were left out of the earlier analysis of over 550 of the donors. Compared with equally common non-associated chains, HLA-associated TCR beta chains in a later analysis were more clonally expanded and had lower generation probabilities. Across donors, most TCR sequences were observed very rarely, whereas some public TCRs were present in many individuals. A later analysis found that most CMV-associated TCR beta chains appeared HLA-restricted, with HLA associations seemingly driven largely by CMV exposure. The classifier was reported to diagnose cytomegalovirus status with high specificity and sensitivity in both the original cohort and the validation cohort. A later analysis reported that several top co-occurrence clusters appeared linked to parvovirus B19, influenza, CMV and Epstein-Barr virus. In a later analysis, the rate of TCR association differed among HLA loci, with DRB1 alleles having the most associated TCRs and HLA-C alleles having the fewest. In an earlier analysis of approximately 590 of the donors, most TCR beta V segments appeared in productive rearrangements about 87% or about 30% of the time, broadly matching IMGT annotations. Specific HLA alleles were associated with over 15,000 TCR beta sequences at a false discovery rate of 0.05 in a later analysis. Because some donors lacked HLA typing at each locus, the association tests relied only on the typed subset. A few of the identified cytomegalovirus-associated TCR beta chains were confirmed in vitro to be specific for cytomegalovirus antigens. A further reported finding was that TCR beta sequences accurately predicted the HLA-A and HLA-B alleles for most subjects in the first cohort. Roughly uniform sequencing depth across donors was assumed in presence/absence analyses, although this assumption may not hold. A cluster of highly shared sequence variants was judged likely to be a technical artifact of the sequencing pipeline. Linkage disequilibrium might explain the correlated functional status among segregating V segments, but an unknown experimental factor could not be ruled out. In the study, 150 to 200 TCR beta chains were listed as associated with cytomegalovirus. An association between a missense DCLRE1C variant and V-gene and J-gene trimming of TCR beta chains was found in a later genetic analysis and replicated in an independent cohort. When HLA alleles, especially DR and DQ, strongly co-occurred, TCR associations were difficult to assign to individual alleles. Compared with the approximately 600-donor mean, donors in an Asian-associated ancestry cluster had fewer N-insertions in productive TCRs, according to a later genetic analysis. The authors suggested that the approach could potentially be extended to other disease states and immunological phenotypes. CMV serostatus was the only immune exposure information available for the cohort.

Germline trimming amounts to 6 bases on V and 7 bases on J, with 7 as the count of junction bases outside the gene matches. CDR1 and CDR2 are drawn from the germline V gene: SNHLY, FYNNEI. There are 15 amino acids in the CDR3, from cysteine to phenylalanine inclusive. The retained sequence is limited to the CDR3, 45 bases, with the frame set at the first base. The sample taken for sequencing was PBMCs. The receptor comes from a man aged 30-40 years in good health and CMV-seropositive. Recombination linked TRBV2 to TRBJ1-4, and 11 junction bases match TRBD1. The nucleotide sequence reads TGTGCCAGCAGCACGGACAGGGGGCCGCGTGAAAAACTGTTTTTT. Translated, it reads CASSTDRGPREKLFF.